A single sample is the source of the 18 T cell receptor beta chains below, sequenced in a study of beta chain features in type 1 diabetes. Every bit of the isolated RNA underwent reverse transcription, so sequencing read expressed TCRB transcripts. Produced via immunoSEQ multiplex PCR; TCRdb's table is partial and in-frame only. The sample lists 850,000 to 900,000 clones, about a sixth seen once, with 0.023% in the top ten. The sample comprised naive CD4+ T cells from blood. The receptors come from a woman younger than 30 in good health.

As concerns this clone: A junction boundary mismatches the germline segment, possibly from a read error. The rearrangement joins TRBV5-4 to TRBJ2-7; TRBD2 aligns across 11 bases. CDR3 length: 14 amino acids. Germline loops: CDR1 SGHNT, CDR2 YYREEE (reference sequence). The CDR3 region is CASSLTSGSGRVSF. The CDR3 DNA is TGTGCCAGCAGCTTGACTAGCGGGAGTGGCAGGGTAAGCTTC.

This clone turned up a few times. The gene calls are TRBV7-2 and TRBJ2-2, with D maybe TRBD1 (5 bases). Trimming removed 5 bases from V and 6 bases from J, with 10 bases in between. Germline V CDR1 and CDR2: SGHTA, FQGNSA. The CDR3 has 13 residues. The CDR3 loop is CASSQTVPGELFF. The CDR3 nucleotides read TGTGCCAGCAGCCAGACAGTACCCGGGGAGCTGTTTTTT.

The rearrangement links TRBV7-9 to TRBJ2-1, with D possibly TRBD2 on 7 matching bases. CDR3 length equals 12 residues. CDR1 SEHNR and CDR2 FQNEAQ come from the germline V gene (reference sequence). Trimming took off 4 bases at V and 8 bases at J, with 9 bases between the two ends. CDR3 DNA sequence: TGTGCCAGCAGCTCGGGGGGCTATGAGCAGTTCTTC. Its protein product is CASSSGGYEQFF.

This clone was detected only a few times. The chain carries TRBV14 and TRBJ1-2; possible D gene TRBD1, 6 bases. The length of the CDR3 is 14 residues. From germline, CDR1 is SGHDN and CDR2 FVKESK. V lost 1 base to trimming and J lost 8 bases, with 14 bases between them. The CDR3 spells CASSQGRGRRGYTF. CDR3 DNA: TGTGCCAGCAGCCAAGGGCGGGGGCGCCGAGGCTACACCTTC.

In its sample, this clone was seen a few times. The chain recombines TRBV10-3 with TRBJ2-5; D possibly matches TRBD1 or TRBD2 (5 bases each). The CDR3 sequence is 16 residues long. V lost 5 bases and J 3 bases, leaving 19 bases between the germline ends. The germline CDR1 and CDR2 sequences are ENHRY and SYGVKD. The CDR3, as DNA: TGTGCCATCAGTCCCGGGACGCTGATAGTGGAAGAGACCCAGTACTTC. Translation gives CAISPGTLIVEETQYF.

The chain has TRBV29-1 and TRBJ1-2; TRBD1 might be the D (5 bases). V lost 1 base, J lost 8 bases, and 17 bases lay in between. The germline V gene encodes CDR1 SQVTM and CDR2 ANQGSEA. This CDR3 contains 14 residues. The CDR3 loop reads CSVEVPQGSRGYTF. CDR3 DNA sequence: TGCAGCGTTGAAGTCCCCCAGGGATCGAGGGGCTACACCTTC.

This chain connects TRBV7-9 to TRBJ2-5; either TRBD1 or TRBD2 may fit D (5 bases each). Germline CDR1 is SEHNR and CDR2 is FQNEAQ (reference sequence). The CDR3 contains 15 residues. Trimming took 8 bases from V and 2 from J, leaving 18 bases between them. This CDR3 reads CASVKGRIGQETQYF. The CDR3 coding sequence is TGTGCCAGCGTAAAGGGACGGATTGGACAAGAGACCCAGTACTTC.

This clone was found a few times. A read error may produce the germline difference seen at one junction end. The chain is built from TRBV20-1 and TRBJ2-3; D remains ambiguous. The germline gives CDR1 DFQATT, CDR2 SNEGSKA (reference sequence). This CDR3 has 10 residues. The CDR3 DNA sequence: TGCAGTGCTAGCACAGCTACGCAGTATTTT. Residues: CSASTATQYF.

Notes on this clone: The junction and the germline gene differ at one end; a read error may be behind it. This rearrangement joins TRBV10-3 to TRBJ2-5, with 12 bases aligning to TRBD2. The CDR3 has 15 amino acids. Per germline, CDR1 ENHRY and CDR2 SYGVKD. CDR3 loop: CASSYLGLAGETQYF. Here the CDR3 DNA reads TGTGCCAGCAGTTACCTGGGACTAGCGGGAGAGACCCAGTACTTC.

The chain employs TRBV5-1 and TRBJ1-5, with a tentative D call TRBD1 (5 bases). The CDR3 runs to 14 residues. V was pared by 6 bases and J by 2 bases, with 12 bases between. The V gene's germline CDR1 is SGHRS and CDR2 YFSETQ. CDR3 region: CASKGPSGNQPQHF. CDR3 in DNA: TGCGCCAGCAAGGGGCCTTCGGGCAATCAGCCCCAGCATTTT.

In this sample, this clone turned up a few times. J is TRBJ2-1 and V is TRBV19; 7 nucleotides align to TRBD1. This CDR3 is 13 amino acids long. The V gene's germline CDR1 is LNHDA and CDR2 SQIVND (reference sequence). V lost 4 bases, J lost 9 bases, and 6 bases stayed unmatched. CDR3 bases: TGTGCCAGTAGTACCGAGGGGGCTAGTGAGCAGTTCTTC. It yields the protein CASSTEGASEQFF.

The chain is built from TRBV11-2 and TRBJ2-5, with 10 bases fitting TRBD1. The length of the CDR3 is 12 residues. The trim removed 5 bases at V and 7 bases at J, leaving 1 base unmatched. Per germline, CDR1 SGHAT and CDR2 FQNNGV. DNA for the CDR3: TGTGCCAGCAGCGGGGACAGGGGGACCCAGTACTTC. This codes for CASSGDRGTQYF.

This chain uses TRBV2 with TRBJ2-7; D is ambiguous. The CDR3 covers 13 residues. The ends were cut back, 3 bases at V and 3 bases at J, with 9 bases in the middle. The germline V gene has CDR1 SNHLY and CDR2 FYNNEI. The CDR3 loop reads CASSESQNYEQYF. In nucleotides, the CDR3 is TGTGCCAGCAGTGAGTCACAGAACTACGAGCAGTACTTC.

The sample holds a few counts of this clone. The V gene is TRBV5-1, the J gene TRBJ1-2, with 7 nucleotides matching TRBD1. The junction had 9 bases not matched to a gene; V was cut back by 2 bases and J by 5 bases. The CDR3 is 15 residues long. Germline CDR1 reads SGHRS; CDR2 reads YFSETQ. The DNA of the CDR3 is TGCGCCAGCAGCTTAGAGGAGGGACAGACTTATGGCTACACCTTC. This codes for CASSLEEGQTYGYTF.

V gene TRBV18 combines with J gene TRBJ2-3; the D call may be TRBD1 or TRBD2 (6 bases each). V lost 3 bases to trimming and J lost 4 bases, with 14 bases between them. CDR1 and CDR2 from the germline V gene are KGHSH and LQKENI. The CDR3 has 15 residues. The CDR3 sequence is CASSPPGARADTQYF. As DNA, the CDR3 is TGTGCCAGCTCACCGCCGGGGGCACGTGCAGATACGCAGTATTTT.

This clone was picked up a small number of times. The V call is TRBV19, the J call TRBJ1-1, with D uncertain. The CDR3 is made up of 14 amino acids. V lost 4 bases and J lost 0, with 9 bases in between. Germline values: CDR1 LNHDA, CDR2 SQIVND (reference sequence). The CDR3 nucleotides are TGTGCCAGTAGTAAGGCCCGGTTGAACACTGAAGCTTTCTTT. It encodes CASSKARLNTEAFF.

The gene calls are TRBV4-1 and TRBJ1-5; D not certain. Germline values: CDR1 MGHRA, CDR2 YSYEKL. Trimming stripped 0 bases from V and 4 bases from J, with 13 bases between. CDR3 length equals 16 residues. The CDR3 DNA reads as TGCGCCAGCAGCCAAGAGGCAGGCGGGCGGAATCAGCCCCAGCATTTT. Translating it yields CASSQEAGGRNQPQHF.

The rearrangement links TRBV7-8 to TRBJ2-5; TRBD2 agrees at 8 bases. V trimming: 4 bases; J trimming: 4 bases; junction bases outside the gene matches: 8. CDR3 length equals 15 residues. The V gene's germline CDR1 is SGHVS and CDR2 FQNEAQ. CDR3 in DNA: TGTGCCAGCAGCTCCCCACGGGGGGGGCGAGAGACCCAGTACTTC. It specifies CASSSPRGGRETQYF.